This T cell receptor (beta chain) was obtained from a study of Ad26.COV2.S vaccination and SARS-CoV-2 variants. Study-wide context: Ad26.COV2.S shots went into the muscle once or twice, 56 days apart.

Some clones are missing from TCRdb's copy, which holds only in-frame ones; the method was immunoSEQ multiplex PCR. The data show about 680,000 clones, with roughly 90% seen just once and approximately 1.5% held by the top ten. Points from the study as a whole: With respect to non-spike TCR breadth, vaccine and placebo recipients were similar.

Turning to this clone: Its target is unknown.

Documented treatment: roughly 18 received Ad26.COV2.S at low or high dose, single or two shots; several received placebo; per-sample allocation not given. The samples date from day 63 after the first vaccine or placebo injection. This Boston cohort included adults aged 18-55 years. Vaccination employed an Ad26 vector expressing the Wuhan-strain SARS-CoV-2 spike. Trimming removed 4 bases from V and 7 bases from J; junction bases left unmatched: 5. This CDR3 region has 16 residues. Germline CDR1 is SGHTA and CDR2 is FQGNSA. The chain recombines TRBV7-2 with TRBJ2-4; 15 nucleotides agree with TRBD2. The starting material was peripheral blood, obtained in a trial of Ad26.COV2.S vaccine versus placebo. The receptor comes from a person between 18 and 60 years old who received the Ad26.COV2.S COVID-19 vaccine or a placebo. The CDR3: CASSSLGTSGGNIQYF. CDR3 in DNA: TGTGCCAGCAGCTCCCTCGGGACTAGCGGGGGGAACATTCAGTACTTC.